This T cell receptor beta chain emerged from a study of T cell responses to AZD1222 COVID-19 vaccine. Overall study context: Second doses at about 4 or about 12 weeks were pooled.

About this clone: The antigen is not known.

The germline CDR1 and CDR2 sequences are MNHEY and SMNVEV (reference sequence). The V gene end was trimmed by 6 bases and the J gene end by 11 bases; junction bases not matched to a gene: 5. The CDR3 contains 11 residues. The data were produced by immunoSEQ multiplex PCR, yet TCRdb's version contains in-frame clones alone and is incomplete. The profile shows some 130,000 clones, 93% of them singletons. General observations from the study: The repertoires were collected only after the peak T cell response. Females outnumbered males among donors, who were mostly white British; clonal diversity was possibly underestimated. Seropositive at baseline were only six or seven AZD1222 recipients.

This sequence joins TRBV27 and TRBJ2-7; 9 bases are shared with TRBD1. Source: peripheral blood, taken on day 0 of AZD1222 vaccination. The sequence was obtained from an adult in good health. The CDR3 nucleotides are TGTGCCAGCAGCCCGGACAGGGGAAAGTACTTC. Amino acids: CASSPDRGKYF.